The text below deals with one T cell receptor (beta chain). There is no known antigen for this receptor. Within one base of it there is no much larger clone, and no base qualities were kept. Whole blood was collected in K2EDTA tubes by collaborating institutions according to the institutions' own protocols. Collaborator samples were shipped for TCRbeta analysis as frozen whole blood, isolated PBMCs, or DNA extracted from either sample type. TCRbeta CDR3 regions were amplified from genomic DNA by means of the immunoSEQ Assay, a bias-controlled multiplex PCR. The study's own analysis went as follows. The number of nucleated cells in each sample was estimated by amplification of reference gene primers within the assay. To quantify the absolute abundance of each unique TCRbeta CDR3 rearrangement, sequence reads were collapsed and filtered. For each sample, productive Simpson clonality was calculated by taking the square root of Simpson's diversity index across productive rearrangements. Held by TCRdb, this immuneACCESS table contains in-frame sequences only and omits some clones. Under half of the omission traces to an unresolved V gene where checked; the cause of the rest is unknown. The DNA was the basis for D and trimming; V, J and clone size are from that table. The sample table holds over 150,000 clones, of which approximately 81% were seen once. The ten largest clones capture roughly 13% of the sample.

These data come from a study of blood T cell repertoires in COVID-19 (dated by TCRdb to about 2020). The study in broad terms: Samples covering the acute and convalescent phases of COVID-19 were provided by collaborators in the United States, Italy and Spain. The material from the prospective study consisted of cDNA or gDNA derived from T cells, B-cell-depleted T cells, or PBMCs. Subjects who had been exposed to COVID-19, were actively infected with it, or had recovered from it provided the deeply sampled blood TCRbeta repertoires that made up the dataset. The repertoires were released in a freely available public database intended as a resource for research on the immune response to SARS-CoV-2. Samples came from the ongoing ImmuneRACE study (first 160 participants) plus 1,254 subjects from 6 global collaborators. Sample metadata almost always included a de-identified subject ID, COVID-19 status, age in years and sex. Where available, HLA class I and class II types were obtained from metadata supplied by the sample provider rather than from assay-based typing. Study-wide findings and limitations: The quantity of clinical and demographic metadata differed by source and by participant and was supplied without curation.

From its cysteine to its phenylalanine, the CDR3 spans 14 amino acids. Here the CDR3 DNA is all that survives: 42 bases in frame from base 1. V loses 1 base, J loses 4 bases, and the germline ends lie 9 bases apart. For CDR1 and CDR2, the germline V gene (reference sequence) lists SEHNR and FQNEAQ. The chain links TRBV7-9 with TRBJ2-3; no confident D gene assignment can be made. The clonotype originates from a man in his late teens or twenties with active or convalescent COVID-19. Material for sequencing was peripheral blood. The CDR3 protein: CASSLGASPDTQYF. The nucleotide sequence reads as follows: TGTGCCAGCAGCTTAGGAGCGTCCCCAGATACGCAGTATTTT.